This passage covers 28 T cell receptor beta chains from one sample sequenced in a study of T cells after yellow fever vaccination. TCRdb re-analysed the 5' RACE reads in MiXCR, keeping a single row per CDR3 protein. Counted here are around 310,000 distinct CDR3 sequences, about 4.5% occurring once; the ten biggest clones make up 19%. This material consisted of PBMCs, taken 15 days after the yellow fever booster vaccination. These receptors were obtained from a man in his late teens or twenties who received the YFV17D yellow fever vaccine.

This clonotype came up a few times. The genes are TRBV9 and TRBJ2-3; 7 bases match TRBD2. The V gene end was trimmed by 0 bases and the J gene end by 6 bases; junction bases not matched to a gene: 7. Germline values: CDR1 SGDLS, CDR2 YYNGEE. This CDR3 spans 15 amino acids. The CDR3 DNA follows: TGTGCCAGCAGCGTAGATAGCGGGCTAGCGGATACGCAGTATTTT. It is translated as CASSVDSGLADTQYF.

In this sample, this clonotype turned up a few times. The CDR3 coding sequence is TGTGCCAGCAATCGACGTTTGGAGTCAATGTATGGCTACACCTTC. Amino acids: CASNRRLESMYGYTF. The rearrangement uses TRBV7-2 and TRBJ1-2; D is unclear. The germline CDR1 and CDR2 sequences are SGHTA and FQGNSA. V was trimmed by 7 bases and J by 5 bases, leaving 20 bases between them. The CDR3 spans 15 residues. The complete variable domain, with remaining parts taken from reference TRBV7-2 and TRBJ1-2, reads GAGVSQSPSNKVTEKGKDVELRCDPISGHTALYWYRQSLGQGLEFLIYFQGNSAPDKSGLPSDRFSAERTGGSVSTLTIQRTQQEDSAVYLCASNRRLESMYGYTFGSGTRLTVV.

This chain connects TRBV5-5 to TRBJ1-1; 7 nucleotides match TRBD1. V was clipped by 5 bases and J by 3 bases; unmatched bases: 16. CDR1 is SGHKS and CDR2 is YYEKEE in the germline V gene (reference sequence). The CDR3 consists of 17 residues. CDR3 sequence (DNA): TGTGCCAGCAGTTTTCCGACAGGGATAGCTCCTGACACTGAAGCTTTCTTT. This translates into CASSFPTGIAPDTEAFF.

Many counts were recorded for this clonotype. Given the absence of the conserved phenylalanine or tryptophan at the CDR3 end, a read error is likely. It is unclear where the CDR3 begins or ends on the DNA, so no DNA is shown, and the CDR3 is as TCRdb lists it. J is TRBJ2-1 and V is TRBV4-2; the table's D call TRBD2 went unverified against the DNA. The CDR3 has 15 residues if both end residues are counted. Germline-derived CDR1 and CDR2 are LGHNA and YNFKEQ. The chain's CDR3 is CASSPGSTSSGGALY.

This rearrangement joins TRBV7-8 to TRBJ2-5; no definite D call. CDR3 length: 15 residues. Germline V CDR1 and CDR2: SGHVS, FQNEAQ. V lost 1 base and J 1 base, leaving 10 bases between the germline ends. CDR3 DNA: TGTGCCAGCAGCTTAGAAAGCGCGGTCCAAGAGACCCAGTACTTC. It yields the protein CASSLESAVQETQYF.

The V call is TRBV4-3, the J call TRBJ2-1; TRBD2 agrees at 13 bases. CDR1 is LGHNA, CDR2 YSLEER, per germline. Trimming removed 3 bases from V and 6 bases from J; junction bases left unmatched: 5. The CDR3 extends over 16 amino acids. The CDR3 region has the DNA TGCGCCAGCAGCCACGAACTAGCGGGGGGGCCCAATGAGCAGTTCTTC. This encodes CASSHELAGGPNEQFF.

This clonotype has a count of ten or more. The CDR3 loop reads CASSSGAYNEKLFF. Written as DNA, the CDR3 is TGCGCCAGCAGCTCGGGAGCCTATAATGAAAAACTGTTTTTT. This sequence joins TRBV5-1 and TRBJ1-4, with no clear D. Germline-derived CDR1 and CDR2 are SGHRS and YFSETQ. The CDR3 contains 14 residues. Trimming left V 3 bases short and J 4 bases short, with 10 bases between.

The table lists this clonotype with a few counts. The chain has TRBV14 and TRBJ2-1; 8 bases are shared with TRBD2. Trimming at V came to 4 bases and at J to 4 bases, leaving 9 bases not matched to a gene. Germline V gene lookup returns CDR1 SGHDN and CDR2 FVKESK. CDR3 length equals 16 residues. For the CDR3, the DNA is TGTGCCAGCAGCCGAACCTATGCTAGCGGGTACAATGAGCAGTTCTTC. Protein: CASSRTYASGYNEQFF.

The CDR3, as DNA: TGTGCCAGCAGTGAAACCCAGCGGGATAAACTGTTTTTT. It encodes CASSETQRDKLFF. The chain joins TRBV2 to TRBJ1-4, with unresolved D. The CDR3 extends over 13 amino acids. Germline CDR1 reads SNHLY; CDR2 reads FYNNEI. V lost 2 bases and J lost 11, with 12 bases in between.

In this sample, this clonotype turned up a few times. CDR3 residues: CASSSRSSSYNEQFF. CDR3 sequence (DNA): TGTGCCAGCTCTTCCCGGTCGAGCTCCTACAATGAGCAGTTCTTC. J is TRBJ2-1 and V is TRBV18; D gene ambiguous. V lost 6 bases, J lost 0 bases, and 12 bases lay in between. The CDR3 extends over 15 amino acids. Germline CDR1 is KGHSH and CDR2 is LQKENI.

There are many counts of this clonotype. This chain joins TRBV7-2 and TRBJ2-1; D unresolved. The germline gives CDR1 SGHTA, CDR2 FQGNSA. This CDR3 has 12 residues. Trimming pared 4 bases from V and 8 bases from J, leaving 9 bases between. The CDR3: CASSSPRDEQFF. CDR3 DNA sequence: TGTGCCAGCAGCTCCCCCCGGGATGAGCAGTTCTTC.

The V and J genes are TRBV29-1 and TRBJ2-5; 10 bases match TRBD1. The CDR3 spans 13 residues. After removal of 6 bases from V and 5 bases from J, the junction contained 6 bases not matched to a gene. Germline values: CDR1 SQVTM, CDR2 ANQGSEA. For the CDR3, the DNA is TGCAGCGTGACGACAGGGGGCAGGGAGACCCAGTACTTC. The encoded protein is CSVTTGGRETQYF.

This clonotype was recorded many times. V gene TRBV5-1 combines with J gene TRBJ2-5, with D possibly matching TRBD2 (6 bases). CDR1 and CDR2 (germline): SGHRS, YFSETQ. There are 15 residues in the CDR3. The V end lost 0 bases, the J end lost 1 base, and 10 bases lay between the germline ends. This CDR3 is CASSLDGGTQETQYF. In nucleotides, the CDR3 is TGCGCCAGCAGCTTGGATGGGGGGACCCAAGAGACCCAGTACTTC.

V and J are TRBV5-6 and TRBJ1-5; maybe TRBD1 (6 bases). Germline V gives CDR1 SGHDT, CDR2 YYEEEE. Between the trimmed V and J ends, which lost 4 bases and 0 bases, there was a span of 11 bases. This CDR3 is 15 amino acids long. CDR3 protein: CASSPDRDSNQPQHF. DNA of the CDR3: TGTGCCAGCAGCCCGGACAGAGATAGCAATCAGCCCCAGCATTTT.

The chain is built from TRBV20-1 and TRBJ1-1, with D unresolved. From germline, CDR1 is DFQATT and CDR2 SNEGSKA (reference sequence). The CDR3 spans 12 residues. V was pared by 3 bases and J by 5 bases, with 10 bases between. The CDR3 reads CSASPGGTEAFF. Written as DNA, the CDR3 is TGCAGTGCTAGTCCCGGAGGGACTGAAGCTTTCTTT.

This clonotype was detected many times. The CDR3 loop reads CASSRGTGGPTDTQYF. For the CDR3, the DNA is TGTGCCAGCAGCCGCGGGACAGGGGGCCCCACAGATACGCAGTATTTT. This sequence joins TRBV4-2 and TRBJ2-3; 12 bases are shared with TRBD1. V trimming: 4 bases; J trimming: 2 bases; junction bases outside the gene matches: 4. The CDR3 is made up of 16 amino acids. Germline V gene sequence: CDR1 LGHNA, CDR2 YNFKEQ.

This clonotype appeared many times. The rearrangement uses TRBV5-1 and TRBJ2-7; no definite D call. The germline V gene has CDR1 SGHRS and CDR2 YFSETQ. The ends were cut back, 0 bases at V and 0 bases at J, with 7 bases in the middle. This CDR3 is 14 amino acids long. The chain's CDR3 is CASSLDPSSYEQYV. CDR3 nucleotide sequence: TGCGCCAGCAGCTTGGATCCGAGCTCCTACGAGCAGTACGTC.

This clonotype was detected ten times or more. The chain couples TRBV12-3 or TRBV12-4 to TRBJ2-3, with unresolved D. This CDR3 has 14 amino acids. V gave up 4 bases and J gave up 6 bases, with 14 bases separating them. This CDR3 reads CASSYTGALDTQYF. In nucleotides, the CDR3 is TGTGCCAGCAGTTACACCGGTGCGCTGGATACGCAGTATTTT.

This clonotype was observed many times. The rearrangement uses TRBV7-8 and TRBJ2-3; D gene unclear. V lost 5 bases, J lost 2 bases, and 5 bases lay in between. There are 12 residues in the CDR3. CDR1 and CDR2 from the germline V gene are SGHVS and FQNEAQ. The CDR3 here is CASSQTTDTQYF. CDR3 nucleotides: TGTGCCAGCAGCCAGACCACAGATACGCAGTATTTT.

The DNA of the CDR3 is TGCGCCAGCAGCGCACAGGCTTTTAACTATGGCTACACCTTC. Amino acid sequence: CASSAQAFNYGYTF. The chain employs TRBV5-1 and TRBJ1-2; perhaps TRBD1 as D (5 bases). The CDR3 totals 14 residues. Germline V lookup: CDR1 SGHRS, CDR2 YFSETQ. Deletions cut 4 bases from V and 1 base from J, with 11 bases between.

This clonotype was detected many times. The V call is TRBV7-9, the J call TRBJ1-3; D is ambiguous. V dropped 5 bases and J dropped 0 bases, with 8 bases sitting between them. This CDR3 contains 14 residues. Germline V lookup: CDR1 SEHNR, CDR2 FQNEAQ (reference sequence). Written as DNA, the CDR3 is TGTGCCAGCAGCGACTCGAACTCTGGAAACACCATATATTTT. Its protein product is CASSDSNSGNTIYF.

The genes are TRBV5-1 and TRBJ1-1, with TRBD1 matching 7 bases. Germline CDR1 SGHRS, CDR2 YFSETQ. Trimming removed 2 bases from V and 7 bases from J; junction bases left unmatched: 11. CDR3 length: 15 residues. CDR3 in DNA: TGCGCCAGCAGCTTTATACAGGGGAGGTCGGGTGAAGCTTTCTTT. Its translation: CASSFIQGRSGEAFF.

This clonotype was found a few times. This chain links TRBV2 with TRBJ2-7; D ambiguous. The CDR3 loop spans 11 amino acids. V gave up 5 bases and J gave up 5 bases, with 7 bases separating them. Per the germline V gene, CDR1 is SNHLY and CDR2 is FYNNEI. CDR3 loop: CASSYVDEQYF. The CDR3 DNA is TGTGCCAGCAGTTATGTGGACGAGCAGTACTTC.

This clonotype was picked up a small number of times. The chain couples TRBV5-6 to TRBJ1-2; unclear D gene. CDR1 and CDR2 (germline): SGHDT, YYEEEE. The CDR3 is made up of 14 amino acids. V dropped 1 base and J dropped 4 bases, with 11 bases sitting between them. The CDR3 protein is CASSLPWLTYGYTF. CDR3 in DNA: TGTGCCAGCAGCTTGCCCTGGCTGACCTATGGCTACACCTTC.

The table lists this clonotype with many counts. The rearrangement joins TRBV7-9 to TRBJ2-5; 7 bases fit TRBD2. The V and J ends lost 6 bases and 10 bases, in that order; junction bases with no gene match: 8. The germline CDR1 and CDR2 sequences are SEHNR and FQNEAQ (reference sequence). The CDR3 sequence is 12 residues long. The CDR3 reads CASRLAASGQYF. The CDR3, as DNA: TGTGCCAGCAGGCTAGCGGCTTCGGGCCAGTACTTC.

CDR3 protein: CSVGWRNTEAFF. CDR3 sequence (DNA): TGCAGCGTTGGTTGGCGGAACACTGAAGCTTTCTTT. The rearrangement links TRBV29-1 to TRBJ1-1, with D unresolved. Germline lookup yields CDR1 SQVTM and CDR2 ANQGSEA. Trimming removed 4 bases at V and 1 base at J, with 7 bases between. The CDR3 spans 12 residues.

This clonotype was detected only a few times. This CDR3 reads CASSYSRPIATNEKLFF. DNA for the CDR3: TGTGCCAGCAGTTACTCAAGGCCGATCGCAACTAATGAAAAACTGTTTTTT. This sequence joins TRBV6-5 and TRBJ1-4; D is undetermined. Germline V lookup: CDR1 MNHEY, CDR2 SVGAGI. This CDR3 is 17 amino acids long. Between the trimmed V and J ends, which lost 0 bases and 0 bases, there was a span of 11 bases.

The chain carries TRBV6-5 and TRBJ1-4, with D unresolved. The CDR3 totals 15 residues. V lost 6 bases and J lost 8, with 19 bases in between. CDR1 and CDR2 (germline): MNHEY, SVGAGI. CDR3 in DNA: TGTGCCAGCAGACCCCTCCAACCTCGCCGCGAAAAACTGTTTTTT. It is translated as CASRPLQPRREKLFF.